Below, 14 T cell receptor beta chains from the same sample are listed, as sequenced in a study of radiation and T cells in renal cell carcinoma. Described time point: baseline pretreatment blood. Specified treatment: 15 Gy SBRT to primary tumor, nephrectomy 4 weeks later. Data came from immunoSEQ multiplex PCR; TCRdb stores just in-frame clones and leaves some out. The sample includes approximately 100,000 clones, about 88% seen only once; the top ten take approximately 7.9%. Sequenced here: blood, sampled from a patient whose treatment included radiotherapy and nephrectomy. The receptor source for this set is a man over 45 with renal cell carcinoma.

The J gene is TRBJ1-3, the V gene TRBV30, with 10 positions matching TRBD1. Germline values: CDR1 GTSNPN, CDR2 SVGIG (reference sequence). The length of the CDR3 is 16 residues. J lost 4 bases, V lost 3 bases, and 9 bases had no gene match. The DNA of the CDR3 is TGTGCCTGGAGGAACCCCGGGACAGGGGAAGGAAACACCATATATTTT. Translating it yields CAWRNPGTGEGNTIYF.

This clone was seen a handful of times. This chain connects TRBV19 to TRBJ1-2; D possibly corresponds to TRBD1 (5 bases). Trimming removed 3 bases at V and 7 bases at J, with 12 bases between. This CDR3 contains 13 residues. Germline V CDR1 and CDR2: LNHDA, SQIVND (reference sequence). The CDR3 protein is CASSMGGVSGYTF. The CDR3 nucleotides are TGTGCCAGTAGTATGGGAGGGGTGAGTGGCTACACCTTC.

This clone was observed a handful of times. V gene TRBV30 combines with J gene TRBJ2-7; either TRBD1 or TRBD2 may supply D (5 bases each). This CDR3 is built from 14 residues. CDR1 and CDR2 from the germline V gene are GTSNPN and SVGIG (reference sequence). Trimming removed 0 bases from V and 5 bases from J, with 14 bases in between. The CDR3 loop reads CAWSVGGVRHEQYF. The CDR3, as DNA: TGTGCCTGGAGTGTTGGGGGAGTTAGACACGAGCAGTACTTC.

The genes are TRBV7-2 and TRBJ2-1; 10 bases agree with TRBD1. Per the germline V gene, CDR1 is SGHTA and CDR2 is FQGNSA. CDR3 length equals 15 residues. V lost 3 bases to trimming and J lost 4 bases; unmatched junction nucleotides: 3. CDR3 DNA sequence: TGTGCCAGCAGCTTGGCGGGACAGGGGTACAATGAGCAGTTCTTC. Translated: CASSLAGQGYNEQFF.

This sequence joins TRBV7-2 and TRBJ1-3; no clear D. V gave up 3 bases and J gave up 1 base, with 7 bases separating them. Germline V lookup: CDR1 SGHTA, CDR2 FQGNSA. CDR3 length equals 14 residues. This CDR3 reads CASSFSTSGNTIYF. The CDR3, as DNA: TGTGCCAGCAGCTTCAGCACTTCTGGAAACACCATATATTTT.

This CDR3 reads CASSHTQHEQFF. CDR3 DNA sequence: TGTGCCAGCAGCCACACTCAGCATGAGCAGTTCTTC. The V call is TRBV27, the J call TRBJ2-1, with unresolved D. This CDR3 spans 12 amino acids. Germline V gives CDR1 MNHEY, CDR2 SMNVEV (reference sequence). V lost 6 bases to trimming and J lost 8 bases, with 11 bases between them.

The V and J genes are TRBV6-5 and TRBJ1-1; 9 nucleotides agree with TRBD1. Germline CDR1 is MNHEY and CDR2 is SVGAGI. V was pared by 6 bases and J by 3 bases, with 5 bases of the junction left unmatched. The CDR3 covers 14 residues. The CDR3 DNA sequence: TGTGCCAGCAGGGCCCGGGACAGGGACACTGAAGCTTTCTTT. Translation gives CASRARDRDTEAFF.

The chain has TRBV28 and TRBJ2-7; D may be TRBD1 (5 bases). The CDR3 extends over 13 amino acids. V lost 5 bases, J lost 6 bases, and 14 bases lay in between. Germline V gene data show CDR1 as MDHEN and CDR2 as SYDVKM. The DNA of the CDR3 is TGTGCCAGCAGTCTTAAACAGGATTCCGAGCAGTACTTC. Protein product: CASSLKQDSEQYF. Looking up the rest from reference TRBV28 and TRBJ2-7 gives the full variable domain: DVKVTQSSRYLVKRTGEKVFLECVQDMDHENMFWYRQDPGLGLRLIYFSYDVKMKEKGDIPEGYSVSREKKERFSLILESASTNQTSMYLCASSLKQDSEQYFGPGTRLTVT.

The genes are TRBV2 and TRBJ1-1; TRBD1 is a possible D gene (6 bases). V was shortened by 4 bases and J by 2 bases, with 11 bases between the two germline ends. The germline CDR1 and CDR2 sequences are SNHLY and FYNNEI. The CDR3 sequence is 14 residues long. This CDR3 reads CASSGRTDNTEAFF. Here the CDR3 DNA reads TGTGCCAGCAGTGGGAGGACAGACAACACTGAAGCTTTCTTT.

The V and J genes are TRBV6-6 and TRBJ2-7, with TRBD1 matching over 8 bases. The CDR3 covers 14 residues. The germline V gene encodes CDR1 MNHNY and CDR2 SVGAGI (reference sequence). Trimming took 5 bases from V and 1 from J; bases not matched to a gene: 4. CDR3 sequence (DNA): TGTGCCAGCAGTGCAGGGGGCGCGTCCTACGAGCAGTACTTC. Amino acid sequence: CASSAGGASYEQYF.

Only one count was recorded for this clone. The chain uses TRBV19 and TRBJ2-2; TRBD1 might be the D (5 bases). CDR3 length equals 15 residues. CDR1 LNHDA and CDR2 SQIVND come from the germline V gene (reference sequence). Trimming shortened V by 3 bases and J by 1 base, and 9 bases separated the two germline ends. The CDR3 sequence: CASSILTGNTGELFF. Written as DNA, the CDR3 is TGTGCCAGTAGTATTTTAACAGGGAACACCGGGGAGCTGTTTTTT. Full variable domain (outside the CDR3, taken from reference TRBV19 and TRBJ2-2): DGGITQSPKYLFRKEGQNVTLSCEQNLNHDAMYWYRQDPGQGLRLIYYSQIVNDFQKGDIAEGYSVSREKKESFPLTVTSAQKNPTAFYLCASSILTGNTGELFFGEGSRLTVL.

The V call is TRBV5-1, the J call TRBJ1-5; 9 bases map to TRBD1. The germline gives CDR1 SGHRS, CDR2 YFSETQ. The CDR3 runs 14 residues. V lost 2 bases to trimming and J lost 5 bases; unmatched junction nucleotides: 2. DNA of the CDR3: TGCGCCAGCAGCTTAACAGGGGGCGATCAGCCCCAGCATTTT. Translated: CASSLTGGDQPQHF.

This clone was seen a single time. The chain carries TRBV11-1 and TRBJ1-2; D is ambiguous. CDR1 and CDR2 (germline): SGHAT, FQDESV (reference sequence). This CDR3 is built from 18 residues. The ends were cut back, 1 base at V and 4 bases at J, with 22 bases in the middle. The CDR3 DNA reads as TGTGCCAGCAGCTTAGGCCCGGTTGACCGGGAGGCCGGCTATGGCTACACCTTC. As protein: CASSLGPVDREAGYGYTF.

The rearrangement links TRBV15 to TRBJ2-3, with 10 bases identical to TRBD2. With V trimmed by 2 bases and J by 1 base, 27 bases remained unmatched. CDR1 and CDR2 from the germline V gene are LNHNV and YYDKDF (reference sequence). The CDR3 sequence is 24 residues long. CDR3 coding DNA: TGTGCCACCAGCAGATACATCCCGCGGGCACGTAGCGGGAGGCCAACGGCAGGCACAGATACGCAGTATTTT. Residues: CATSRYIPRARSGRPTAGTDTQYF.